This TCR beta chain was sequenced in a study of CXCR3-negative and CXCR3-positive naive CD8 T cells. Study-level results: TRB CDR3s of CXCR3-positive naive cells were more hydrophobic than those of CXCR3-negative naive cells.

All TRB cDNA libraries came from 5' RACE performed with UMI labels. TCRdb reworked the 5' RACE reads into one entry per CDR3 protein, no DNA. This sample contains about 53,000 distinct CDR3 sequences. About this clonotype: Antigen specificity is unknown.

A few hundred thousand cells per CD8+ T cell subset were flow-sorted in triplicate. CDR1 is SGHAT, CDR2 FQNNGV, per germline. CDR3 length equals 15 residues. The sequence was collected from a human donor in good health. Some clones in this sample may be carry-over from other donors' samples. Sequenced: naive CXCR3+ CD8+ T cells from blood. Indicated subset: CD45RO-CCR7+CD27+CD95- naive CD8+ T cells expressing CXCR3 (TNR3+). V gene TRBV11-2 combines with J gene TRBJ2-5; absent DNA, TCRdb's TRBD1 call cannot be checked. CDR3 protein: CASSPLYRGTETQYF. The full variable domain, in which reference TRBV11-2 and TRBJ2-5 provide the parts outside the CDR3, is EAGVAQSPRYKIIEKRQSVAFWCNPISGHATLYWYQQILGQGPKLLIQFQNNGVVDDSQLPKDRFSAERLKGVDSTLKIQPAKLEDSAVYLCASSPLYRGTETQYFGPGTRLLVL.